Included here is one T cell receptor beta chain sequence, with context. Its antigen is undetermined. CDR3 length equals 14 residues. The V end lost 0 bases, the J end lost 4 bases, and 9 bases lay between the germline ends. Germline CDR1 reads MGHRA; CDR2 reads YSYEKL. Here immunoSEQ multiplex PCR was the method, and the copy in TCRdb shows in-frame clones only, minus some. The sample consists of around 100,000 clones, around 87% of them appearing once. This entry is derived from a study of T cell responses to AZD1222 COVID-19 vaccine. Study-level results: White British donors predominated, females outnumbered males, and clonal diversity was possibly underestimated. Among those given AZD1222, only six were seropositive at baseline. Elevations in Spike-specific TCR breadth and depth followed administration of two AZD1222 doses. Mapped onto spike, vaccine-associated CD4 TCRs spanned it and were dominant at 160-218 and 743-854.

The V gene is TRBV4-1, the J gene TRBJ1-2; D ambiguous. Sequenced material: peripheral blood, taken on day 0 of AZD1222 vaccination. This clonotype was sampled from an adult in good health. CDR3 residues: CASSQETGVYGYTF. CDR3 in DNA: TGCGCCAGCAGCCAAGAAACCGGCGTCTATGGCTACACCTTC.